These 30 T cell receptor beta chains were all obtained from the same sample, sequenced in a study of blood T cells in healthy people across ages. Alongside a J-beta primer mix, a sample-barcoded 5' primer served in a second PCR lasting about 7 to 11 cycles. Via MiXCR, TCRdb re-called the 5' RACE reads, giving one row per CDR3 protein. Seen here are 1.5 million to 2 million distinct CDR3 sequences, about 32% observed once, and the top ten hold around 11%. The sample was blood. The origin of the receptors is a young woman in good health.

The CDR3, as DNA: TGTGCCAGCAGCTTCGACCGGGCCCCGGTTAACTATGGCTACACCTTC. Its protein is CASSFDRAPVNYGYTF. The V gene is TRBV6-6, the J gene TRBJ1-2; no clear D gene. The CDR3 has 16 amino acids. Germline V gene sequence: CDR1 MNHNY, CDR2 SVGAGI (reference sequence). Deletions cut 6 bases from V and 1 base from J, with 18 bases between.

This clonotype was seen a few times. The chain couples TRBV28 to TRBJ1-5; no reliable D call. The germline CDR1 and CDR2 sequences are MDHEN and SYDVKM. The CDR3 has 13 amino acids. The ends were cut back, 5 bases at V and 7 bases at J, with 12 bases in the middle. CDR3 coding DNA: TGTGCCAGCAGTCGTAGGACTTTGCAGCCCCAGCATTTT. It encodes CASSRRTLQPQHF.

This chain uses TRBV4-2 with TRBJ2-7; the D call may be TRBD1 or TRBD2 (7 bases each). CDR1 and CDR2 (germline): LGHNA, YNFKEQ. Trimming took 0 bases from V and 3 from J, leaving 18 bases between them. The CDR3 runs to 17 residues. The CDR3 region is CASSQDFPAGGDYEQYF. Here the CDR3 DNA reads TGTGCCAGCAGCCAAGATTTCCCGGCAGGGGGGGACTACGAGCAGTACTTC.

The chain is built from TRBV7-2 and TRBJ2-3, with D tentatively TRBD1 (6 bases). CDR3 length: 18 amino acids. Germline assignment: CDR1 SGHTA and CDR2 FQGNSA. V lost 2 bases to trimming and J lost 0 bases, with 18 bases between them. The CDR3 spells CASSLSRPQGTSTDTQYF. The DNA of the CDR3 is TGTGCCAGCAGCTTATCCAGGCCCCAGGGGACCAGCACAGATACGCAGTATTTT.

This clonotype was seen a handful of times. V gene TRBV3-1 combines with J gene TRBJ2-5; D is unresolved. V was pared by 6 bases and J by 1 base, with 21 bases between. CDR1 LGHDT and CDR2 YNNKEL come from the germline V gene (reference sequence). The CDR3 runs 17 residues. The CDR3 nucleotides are TGTGCCAGCAGTCAACTACAAACGATAGGGCTCCAAGAGACCCAGTACTTC. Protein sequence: CASSQLQTIGLQETQYF.

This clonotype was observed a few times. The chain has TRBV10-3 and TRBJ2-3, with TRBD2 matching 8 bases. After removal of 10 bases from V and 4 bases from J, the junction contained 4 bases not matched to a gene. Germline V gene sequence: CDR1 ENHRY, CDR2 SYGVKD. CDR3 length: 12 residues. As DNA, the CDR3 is TGTGCCACCGCGGGGGGTGCAGATACGCAGTATTTT. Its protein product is CATAGGADTQYF.

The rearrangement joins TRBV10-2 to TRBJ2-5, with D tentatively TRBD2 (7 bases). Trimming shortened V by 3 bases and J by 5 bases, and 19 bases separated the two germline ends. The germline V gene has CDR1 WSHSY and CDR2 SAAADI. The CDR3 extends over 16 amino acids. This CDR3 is CASSDTQRGARETQYF. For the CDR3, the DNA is TGCGCCAGCAGTGATACGCAACGGGGGGCTAGGGAGACCCAGTACTTC.

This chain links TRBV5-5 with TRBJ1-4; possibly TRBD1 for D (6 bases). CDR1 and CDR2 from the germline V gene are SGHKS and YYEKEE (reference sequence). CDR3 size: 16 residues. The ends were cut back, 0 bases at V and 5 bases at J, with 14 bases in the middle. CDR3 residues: CASSLVGGSQNEKLFF. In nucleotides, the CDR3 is TGTGCCAGCAGCTTGGTGGGGGGCAGCCAAAATGAAAAACTGTTTTTT.

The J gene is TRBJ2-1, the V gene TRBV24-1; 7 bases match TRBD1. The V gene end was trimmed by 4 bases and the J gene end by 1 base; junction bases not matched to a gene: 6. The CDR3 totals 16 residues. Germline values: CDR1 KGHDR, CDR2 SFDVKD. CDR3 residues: CATSELTGSSYNEQFF. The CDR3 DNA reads TGTGCCACCAGTGAGCTGACAGGGTCTTCCTACAATGAGCAGTTCTTC.

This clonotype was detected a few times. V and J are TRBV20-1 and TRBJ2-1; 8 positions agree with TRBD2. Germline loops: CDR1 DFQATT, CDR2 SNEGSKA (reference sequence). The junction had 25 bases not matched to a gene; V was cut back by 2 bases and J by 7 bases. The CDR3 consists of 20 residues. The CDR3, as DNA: TGCAGTGCTAGATCCTTGGCCGTGGCGGGAGGCTCTATATTGGGAAATGAGCAGTTCTTC. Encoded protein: CSARSLAVAGGSILGNEQFF.

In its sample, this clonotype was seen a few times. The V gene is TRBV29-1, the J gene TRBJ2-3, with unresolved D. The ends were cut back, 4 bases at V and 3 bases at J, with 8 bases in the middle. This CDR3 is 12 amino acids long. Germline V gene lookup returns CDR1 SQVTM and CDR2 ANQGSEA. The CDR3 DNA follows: TGCAGCGTTGGGCAGAGGACAGATACGCAGTATTTT. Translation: CSVGQRTDTQYF.

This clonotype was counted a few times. This CDR3 reads CASSHSGQGANSGRAEQFF. The CDR3 region has the DNA TGTGCCAGCAGCCACTCGGGACAGGGGGCTAATAGCGGGAGGGCGGAGCAGTTCTTC. The chain couples TRBV7-3 to TRBJ2-1, with D possibly matching TRBD1 (12 bases). The CDR3 contains 19 residues. The germline gives CDR1 SGHTA, CDR2 FQGTGA. Trimming stripped 5 bases from V and 10 bases from J, with 33 bases between.

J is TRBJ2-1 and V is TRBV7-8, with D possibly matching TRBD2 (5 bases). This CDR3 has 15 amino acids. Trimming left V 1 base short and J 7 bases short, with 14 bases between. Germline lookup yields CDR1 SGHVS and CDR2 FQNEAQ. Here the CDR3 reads CASSLGGPSKNEQFF. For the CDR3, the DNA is TGTGCCAGCAGCTTAGGCGGGCCTAGCAAGAATGAGCAGTTCTTC.

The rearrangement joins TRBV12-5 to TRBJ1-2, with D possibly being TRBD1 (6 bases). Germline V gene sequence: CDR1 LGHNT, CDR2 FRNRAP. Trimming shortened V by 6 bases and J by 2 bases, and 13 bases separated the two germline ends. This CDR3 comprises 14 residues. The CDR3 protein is CASGRGGRNYGYTF. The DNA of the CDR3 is TGTGCTAGTGGCCGAGGGGGGAGGAACTATGGCTACACCTTC.

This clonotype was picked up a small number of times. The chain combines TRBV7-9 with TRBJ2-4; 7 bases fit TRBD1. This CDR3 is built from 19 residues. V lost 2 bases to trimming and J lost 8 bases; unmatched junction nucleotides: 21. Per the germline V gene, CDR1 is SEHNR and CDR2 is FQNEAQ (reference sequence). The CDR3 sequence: CASSLLKGTAGAPRDIQYF. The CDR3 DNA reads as TGTGCCAGCAGCTTACTTAAGGGGACAGCAGGGGCCCCAAGAGACATTCAGTACTTC.

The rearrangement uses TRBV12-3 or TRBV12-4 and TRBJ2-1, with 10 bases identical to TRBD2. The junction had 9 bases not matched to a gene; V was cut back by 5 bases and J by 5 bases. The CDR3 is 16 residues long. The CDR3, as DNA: TGTGCCAGCAGTCTAGGTGGGGGACTAGCGAACAATGAGCAGTTCTTC. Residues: CASSLGGGLANNEQFF.

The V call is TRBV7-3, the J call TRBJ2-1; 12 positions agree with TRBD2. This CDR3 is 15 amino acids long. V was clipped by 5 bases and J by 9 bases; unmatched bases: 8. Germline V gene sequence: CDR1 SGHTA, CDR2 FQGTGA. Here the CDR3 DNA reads TGTGCCAGCAGCGCACTAGCGGGGGGACTTGGTGAGCAGTTCTTC. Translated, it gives CASSALAGGLGEQFF.

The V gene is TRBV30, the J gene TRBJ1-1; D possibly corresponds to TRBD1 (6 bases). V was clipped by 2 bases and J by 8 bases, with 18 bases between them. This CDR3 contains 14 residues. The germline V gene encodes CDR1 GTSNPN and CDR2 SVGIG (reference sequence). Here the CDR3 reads CAWSKVRGGVEAFF. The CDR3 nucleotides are TGTGCCTGGAGTAAGGTCAGGGGAGGGGTCGAAGCTTTCTTT.

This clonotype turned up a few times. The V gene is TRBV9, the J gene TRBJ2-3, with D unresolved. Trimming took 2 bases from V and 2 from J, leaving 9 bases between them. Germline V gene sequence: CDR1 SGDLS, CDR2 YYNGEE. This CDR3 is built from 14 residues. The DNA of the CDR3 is TGTGCCAGCAGCGTCGGAACTTACACAGATACGCAGTATTTT. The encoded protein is CASSVGTYTDTQYF.

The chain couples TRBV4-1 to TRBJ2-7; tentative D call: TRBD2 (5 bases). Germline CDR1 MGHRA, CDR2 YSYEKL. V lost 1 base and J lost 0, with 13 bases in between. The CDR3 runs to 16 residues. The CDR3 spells CASSQVSSGYSYEQYF. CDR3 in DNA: TGCGCCAGCAGCCAAGTGTCGAGCGGATACTCCTACGAGCAGTACTTC.

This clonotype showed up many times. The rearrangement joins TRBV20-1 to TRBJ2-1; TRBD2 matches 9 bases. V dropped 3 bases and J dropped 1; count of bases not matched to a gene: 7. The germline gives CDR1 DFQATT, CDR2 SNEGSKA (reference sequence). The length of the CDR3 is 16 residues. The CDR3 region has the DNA TGCAGTGCTAGGGCTAGCGGGATGAATTCCTACAATGAGCAGTTCTTC. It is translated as CSARASGMNSYNEQFF.

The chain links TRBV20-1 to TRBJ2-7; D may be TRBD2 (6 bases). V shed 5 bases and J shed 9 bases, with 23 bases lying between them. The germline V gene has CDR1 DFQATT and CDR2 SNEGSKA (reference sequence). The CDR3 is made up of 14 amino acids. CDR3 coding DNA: TGCAGTGCTGGGGACTCAGGTTCGGGGCGAACGCAGTACTTC. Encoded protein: CSAGDSGSGRTQYF.

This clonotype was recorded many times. In nucleotides, the CDR3 is TGTGCCACCAGCAGAGATCCCCTCGAGGAGCAGTACTTC. Protein product: CATSRDPLEEQYF. The V and J genes are TRBV15 and TRBJ2-7; unclear D gene. The CDR3 has 13 amino acids. Germline values: CDR1 LNHNV, CDR2 YYDKDF (reference sequence). Trimming left V 0 bases short and J 7 bases short, with 10 bases between. Full variable domain (rest looked up from reference TRBV15 and TRBJ2-7): DAMVIQNPRYQVTQFGKPVTLSCSQTLNHNVMYWYQQKSSQAPKLLFHYYDKDFNNEADTPDNFQSRRPNTSFCFLDIRSPGLGDTAMYLCATSRDPLEEQYFGPGTRLTVT.

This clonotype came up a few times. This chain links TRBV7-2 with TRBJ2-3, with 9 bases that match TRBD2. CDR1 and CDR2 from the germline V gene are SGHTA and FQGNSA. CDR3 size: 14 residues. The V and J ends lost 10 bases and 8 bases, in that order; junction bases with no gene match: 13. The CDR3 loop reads CANAPSGAHGTQYF. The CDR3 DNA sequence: TGTGCCAACGCGCCTAGCGGGGCCCACGGTACGCAGTATTTT.

CDR3 in DNA: TGTGCCAGCAGCATAAGACCCGATTCCACTGAAGCTTTCTTT. Translated, it gives CASSIRPDSTEAFF. The V and J genes are TRBV9 and TRBJ1-1; no firm D call. V was shortened by 4 bases and J by 4 bases, with 14 bases between the two germline ends. Germline V gene data show CDR1 as SGDLS and CDR2 as YYNGEE. The CDR3 sequence is 14 residues long.

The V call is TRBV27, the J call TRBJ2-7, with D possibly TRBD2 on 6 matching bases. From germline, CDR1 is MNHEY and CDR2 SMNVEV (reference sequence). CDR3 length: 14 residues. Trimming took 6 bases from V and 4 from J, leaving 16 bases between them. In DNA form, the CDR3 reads TGTGCCAGCAGGAGGACTCTCGGGGGATACGAGCAGTACTTC. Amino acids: CASRRTLGGYEQYF.

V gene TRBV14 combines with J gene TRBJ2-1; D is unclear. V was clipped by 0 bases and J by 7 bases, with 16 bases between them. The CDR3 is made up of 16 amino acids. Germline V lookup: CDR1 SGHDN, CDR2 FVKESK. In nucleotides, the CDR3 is TGTGCCAGCAGCCAAGATGTTCGCCCATCTGTTAATGAGCAGTTCTTC. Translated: CASSQDVRPSVNEQFF.

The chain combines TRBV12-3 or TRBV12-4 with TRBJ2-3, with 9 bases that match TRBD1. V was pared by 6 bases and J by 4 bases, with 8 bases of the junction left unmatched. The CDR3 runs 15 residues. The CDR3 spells CASRGDRVTPDTQYF. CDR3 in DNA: TGTGCCAGCAGAGGGGACAGGGTGACTCCAGATACGCAGTATTTT.

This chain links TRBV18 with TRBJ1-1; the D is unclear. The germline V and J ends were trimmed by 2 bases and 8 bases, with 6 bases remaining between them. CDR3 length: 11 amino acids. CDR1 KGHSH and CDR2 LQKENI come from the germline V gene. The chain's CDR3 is CASSPNHEAFF. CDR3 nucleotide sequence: TGTGCCAGCTCACCAAACCACGAAGCTTTCTTT. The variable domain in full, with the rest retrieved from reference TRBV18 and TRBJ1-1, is NAGVMQNPRHLVRRRGQEARLRCSPMKGHSHVYWYRQLPEEGLKFMVYLQKENIIDESGMPKERFSAEFPKEGPSILRIQQVVRGDSAAYFCASSPNHEAFFGQGTRLTVV.

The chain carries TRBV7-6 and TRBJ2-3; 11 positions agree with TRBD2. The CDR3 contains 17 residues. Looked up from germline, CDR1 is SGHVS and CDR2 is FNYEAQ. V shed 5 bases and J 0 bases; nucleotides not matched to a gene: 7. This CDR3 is CASSPGLADRSTDTQYF. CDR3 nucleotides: TGTGCCAGCAGCCCGGGACTAGCGGATAGGAGCACAGATACGCAGTATTTT.